This T cell receptor (beta chain) originates from a study of blood T cell repertoires in COVID-19. The table came from immunoSEQ multiplex PCR; TCRdb's copy has only in-frame clones and leaves some out. This table has roughly 400,000 clones, roughly 86% appearing once. Germline CDR1 is PRHDT and CDR2 is FYEKMQ (reference sequence). The CDR3 has 12 residues. With regard to this clone: At one of its ends the junction is not consistent with the germline gene, which may arise from a read error.

The sequence was collected from a woman in her 40s with acute COVID-19. Sequenced: PBMCs or T cells enriched from blood (not recorded which). This rearrangement joins TRBV13 to TRBJ1-1, with TRBD1 matching 7 bases. CDR3 in amino acids: CASSLGTAEAFF. The DNA for the CDR3 is TGTGCCAGCAGCCTAGGGACAGCCGAAGCTTTCTTT.